This T cell receptor (beta chain) was sequenced for a study of blood T cell repertoires in COVID-19. The wider study: Sources were T cells, B-cell-depleted T cells, or PBMCs; the material itself was cDNA or gDNA.

This clone appeared a few times. How the authors handled the data: Reference gene primer amplification in the assay estimated nucleated cell counts. Only in-frame clones appear in the TCRdb table, and some are missing; sequencing was by immunoSEQ multiplex PCR. V, J and clone size were drawn from that table, and D and trimming were deduced from the DNA. Of under 300,000 clones in the sample, about 85% were seen once. This sequence was found in a human donor in a cohort sampled during active COVID-19. Sequencing was carried out using peripheral blood.

CDR3 sequence (DNA): TGTGCCAGCAGCTTAACACAGAACACCGGGGAGCTGTTTTTT. Its protein is CASSLTQNTGELFF. This chain links TRBV7-3 with TRBJ2-2; D unclear. Germline V gives CDR1 SGHTA, CDR2 FQGTGA. The CDR3 is 14 residues long. Trimming pared 0 bases from V and 1 base from J, leaving 3 bases between.